Shown below are 19 T cell receptor beta chains from a single sample sequenced in a study of blood T cells in healthy people across ages. The use of a sample-barcoded 5' primer and a J-beta primer mix characterized a second PCR of roughly 7 to 11 cycles. Via MiXCR, TCRdb re-called the 5' RACE reads, giving one row per CDR3 protein. Among 2 million or so distinct CDR3 sequences listed, around half were seen once. Input material: blood. The receptors derive from a middle-aged woman in good health.

This clonotype was observed a few times. The chain couples TRBV28 to TRBJ2-7, with D possibly being TRBD1 or TRBD2 (7 bases each). CDR1 is MDHEN and CDR2 is SYDVKM in the germline V gene. V lost 6 bases to trimming and J lost 3 bases, with 24 bases between them. CDR3 length equals 17 residues. The CDR3 DNA follows: TGTGCCAGCAGCAACTTGGGGGGGGCAGGGGGTAACTACGAGCAGTACTTC. Amino acids: CASSNLGGAGGNYEQYF.

The rearrangement joins TRBV9 to TRBJ1-5; tentatively, D is TRBD1 (5 bases). CDR1 and CDR2 (germline): SGDLS, YYNGEE. Trimming removed 4 bases at V and 5 bases at J, with 13 bases between. This CDR3 is 14 amino acids long. The CDR3 spells CASSSSRVDQPQHF. CDR3 DNA: TGTGCCAGCAGCTCCTCCAGGGTGGATCAGCCCCAGCATTTT.

This clonotype was counted a few times. The chain links TRBV29-1 to TRBJ2-5, with a weak D call TRBD2 (6 bases). This CDR3 is 15 amino acids long. Germline CDR1 SQVTM, CDR2 ANQGSEA. V was shortened by 4 bases and J by 0 bases, with 15 bases between the two germline ends. CDR3 DNA: TGCAGCGTTGGCCTTAATGGGGGGAACCAAGAGACCCAGTACTTC. It yields the protein CSVGLNGGNQETQYF.

This clonotype was recorded once. The chain has TRBV29-1 and TRBJ1-1; D call uncertain. The V end lost 4 bases, the J end lost 5 bases, and 11 bases lay between the germline ends. Germline-derived CDR1 and CDR2 are SQVTM and ANQGSEA. This CDR3 has 12 amino acids. DNA for the CDR3: TGCAGCGTTGTGGAGGTTGGGACTGAAGCTTTCTTT. It translates to CSVVEVGTEAFF. The complete variable domain, with remaining parts taken from reference TRBV29-1 and TRBJ1-1, reads SAVISQKPSRDICQRGTSLTIQCQVDSQVTMMFWYRQQPGQSLTLIATANQGSEATYESGFVIDKFPISRPNLTFSTLTVSNMSPEDSSIYLCSVVEVGTEAFFGQGTRLTVV.

This chain joins TRBV27 and TRBJ2-5; 10 positions agree with TRBD1. CDR1 is MNHEY and CDR2 is SMNVEV in the germline V gene (reference sequence). V shed 1 base and J 5 bases; nucleotides not matched to a gene: 16. The CDR3 has 19 residues. CDR3 residues: CASSLYWDGQGGPRETQYF. CDR3 bases: TGTGCCAGCAGTTTATATTGGGATGGACAGGGGGGTCCTAGGGAGACCCAGTACTTC.

This clonotype was detected a few times. The chain has TRBV10-3 and TRBJ2-5, with D possibly matching TRBD1 (6 bases). This CDR3 region has 14 residues. The V gene lost 6 bases and the J gene lost 2 bases, with 13 bases spanning the gap. Germline CDR1 and CDR2: ENHRY and SYGVKD. The CDR3 DNA reads TGTGCCATCAGCTTACAGGGTACTCAAGAGACCCAGTACTTC. This codes for CAISLQGTQETQYF.

This clonotype appeared once. This chain uses TRBV15 with TRBJ2-3; D perhaps matches TRBD2 (5 bases). The CDR3 sequence is 17 residues long. V was pared by 3 bases and J by 0 bases, with 16 bases between. Germline CDR1 and CDR2: LNHNV and YYDKDF (reference sequence). CDR3 sequence reads: CATSRPLLEPSTDTQYF. CDR3 nucleotides: TGTGCCACCAGCAGGCCGCTACTAGAACCAAGCACAGATACGCAGTATTTT.

The V call is TRBV4-2, the J call TRBJ2-5; 9 bases agree with TRBD2. With V trimmed by 2 bases and J by 2 bases, 6 bases remained unmatched. In germline, CDR1 is LGHNA, CDR2 YNFKEQ. CDR3 size: 16 residues. The CDR3 sequence: CASSQSLAGIQETQYF. CDR3 nucleotides: TGTGCCAGCAGCCAATCGCTAGCGGGGATACAAGAGACCCAGTACTTC.

The genes are TRBV19 and TRBJ2-1; 7 bases align to TRBD1. The CDR3 consists of 15 residues. V trimming: 6 bases; J trimming: 3 bases; junction bases outside the gene matches: 8. CDR1 LNHDA and CDR2 SQIVND come from the germline V gene (reference sequence). CDR3 DNA: TGTGCCAGTAGCACCCCAGGGACAGACTACAATGAGCAGTTCTTC. It codes for CASSTPGTDYNEQFF.

The gene calls are TRBV7-2 and TRBJ2-5; 10 bases are shared with TRBD2. Trimming at V came to 5 bases and at J to 5 bases, leaving 14 bases not matched to a gene. CDR1 and CDR2 from the germline V gene are SGHTA and FQGNSA. This CDR3 has 17 residues. The CDR3 DNA is TGTGCCAGCAGCCCACCCCGCGGAGGGACTAGCGTTGAGACCCAGTACTTC. This encodes CASSPPRGGTSVETQYF.

V gene TRBV20-1 combines with J gene TRBJ2-7; 10 nucleotides match TRBD2. The assigned J gene may be wrong: the sequence end matches TRBJ2-5 better. This CDR3 contains 18 residues. Germline V gives CDR1 DFQATT, CDR2 SNEGSKA (reference sequence). CDR3 sequence reads: CSASPAPGSGGREETQYF. The CDR3 DNA is TGCAGTGCTAGTCCTGCACCTGGTAGCGGGGGGCGTGAAGAGACCCAGTACTTC.

V usage is TRBV7-2 and J usage is TRBJ1-4; the match to TRBD1 covers 7 bases. The V segment lost 6 bases and the J segment 8 bases; nucleotides outside the gene matches: 6. The CDR3 is 13 residues long. Germline loops: CDR1 SGHTA, CDR2 FQGNSA. The CDR3 DNA reads as TGTGCCAGCAGGACCTACAGGGGCGAAAAACTGTTTTTT. This translates into CASRTYRGEKLFF.

Worth noting for this clonotype: This clone may be a read error of a much larger clone one base away. This rearrangement joins TRBV5-1 to TRBJ2-5; TRBD1 is a possible D gene (6 bases). CDR3 length: 14 amino acids. With 0 bases removed from V and 1 base from J, the gap between germline ends came to 7 bases. In germline, CDR1 is SGHRS, CDR2 YFSETQ. The CDR3 sequence is CASSLEDSQETQYF. The CDR3 nucleotides read TGCGCCAGCAGCTTGGAGGACAGCCAAGAGACCCAGTACTTC.

This rearrangement joins TRBV6-1 to TRBJ1-2; possible D gene TRBD1, 6 bases. The CDR3 extends over 15 amino acids. The germline V and J ends were trimmed by 0 bases and 3 bases, with 11 bases remaining between them. Germline V gene lookup returns CDR1 MNHNS and CDR2 SASEGT. The CDR3 protein is CASSEAFNRDYGYTF. The CDR3 DNA follows: TGTGCCAGCAGTGAAGCGTTTAACAGGGACTATGGCTACACCTTC.

The genes are TRBV7-2 and TRBJ2-1, with D maybe TRBD1 (6 bases). This CDR3 spans 14 amino acids. V lost 5 bases, J lost 5 bases, and 13 bases lay in between. Per germline, CDR1 SGHTA and CDR2 FQGNSA. CDR3 nucleotide sequence: TGTGCCAGCAGCCGTAACAGGGTCGACAATGAGCAGTTCTTC. Amino acids: CASSRNRVDNEQFF.

The CDR3 nucleotides are TGCAGAGTACAGGGGATTATGGCAGATACGCAGTATTTT. Amino acid sequence: CRVQGIMADTQYF. The rearrangement links TRBV20-1 to TRBJ2-3; 7 bases align to TRBD1. This CDR3 region has 13 residues. The V gene's germline CDR1 is DFQATT and CDR2 SNEGSKA (reference sequence).

V usage is TRBV12-3 or TRBV12-4 and J usage is TRBJ2-3, with TRBD1 identical over 7 bases. There are 15 residues in the CDR3. Unmatched junction bases numbered 9, after V lost 7 bases and J lost 2 bases. CDR3 DNA sequence: TGTGCCAGCAAGGGACAGCGTAGGACCACAGATACGCAGTATTTT. This sequence encodes CASKGQRRTTDTQYF.

This clonotype was counted only a few times. This chain joins TRBV9 and TRBJ2-1; 9 bases agree with TRBD1. The germline V gene encodes CDR1 SGDLS and CDR2 YYNGEE. V shed 3 bases and J 4 bases; nucleotides not matched to a gene: 5. The CDR3 consists of 15 residues. The CDR3: CASSDRDRVYNEQFF. CDR3 coding DNA: TGTGCCAGCAGCGACCGGGACAGGGTTTACAATGAGCAGTTCTTC.

CDR3 in DNA: TGTGCCAGCACGAAAACCGGGACCCTTAACTCCTACGAGCAGTACTTC. Encoded protein: CASTKTGTLNSYEQYF. V usage is TRBV6-1 and J usage is TRBJ2-7, with D perhaps matching TRBD1 or TRBD2 (5 bases each). The V end lost 7 bases, the J end lost 0 bases, and 19 bases lay between the germline ends. This CDR3 contains 16 residues. Germline CDR1 and CDR2: MNHNS and SASEGT.